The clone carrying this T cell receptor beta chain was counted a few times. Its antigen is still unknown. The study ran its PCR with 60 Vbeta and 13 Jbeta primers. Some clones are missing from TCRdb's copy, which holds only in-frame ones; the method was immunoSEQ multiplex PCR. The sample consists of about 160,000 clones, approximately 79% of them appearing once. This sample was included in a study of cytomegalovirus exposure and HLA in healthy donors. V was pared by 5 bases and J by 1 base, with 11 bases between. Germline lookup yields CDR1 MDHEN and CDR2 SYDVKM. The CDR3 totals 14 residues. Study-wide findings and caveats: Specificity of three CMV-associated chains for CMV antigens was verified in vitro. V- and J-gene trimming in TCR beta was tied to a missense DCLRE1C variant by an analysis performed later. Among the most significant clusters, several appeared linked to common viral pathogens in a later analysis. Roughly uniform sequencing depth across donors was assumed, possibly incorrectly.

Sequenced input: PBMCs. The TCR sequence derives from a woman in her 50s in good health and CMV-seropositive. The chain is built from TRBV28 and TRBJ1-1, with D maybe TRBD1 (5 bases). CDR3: CASSTPQGNTEAFF. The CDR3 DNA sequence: TGTGCCAGCAGTACTCCTCAGGGGAACACTGAAGCTTTCTTT. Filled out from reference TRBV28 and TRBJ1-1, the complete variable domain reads DVKVTQSSRYLVKRTGEKVFLECVQDMDHENMFWYRQDPGLGLRLIYFSYDVKMKEKGDIPEGYSVSREKKERFSLILESASTNQTSMYLCASSTPQGNTEAFFGQGTRLTVV.